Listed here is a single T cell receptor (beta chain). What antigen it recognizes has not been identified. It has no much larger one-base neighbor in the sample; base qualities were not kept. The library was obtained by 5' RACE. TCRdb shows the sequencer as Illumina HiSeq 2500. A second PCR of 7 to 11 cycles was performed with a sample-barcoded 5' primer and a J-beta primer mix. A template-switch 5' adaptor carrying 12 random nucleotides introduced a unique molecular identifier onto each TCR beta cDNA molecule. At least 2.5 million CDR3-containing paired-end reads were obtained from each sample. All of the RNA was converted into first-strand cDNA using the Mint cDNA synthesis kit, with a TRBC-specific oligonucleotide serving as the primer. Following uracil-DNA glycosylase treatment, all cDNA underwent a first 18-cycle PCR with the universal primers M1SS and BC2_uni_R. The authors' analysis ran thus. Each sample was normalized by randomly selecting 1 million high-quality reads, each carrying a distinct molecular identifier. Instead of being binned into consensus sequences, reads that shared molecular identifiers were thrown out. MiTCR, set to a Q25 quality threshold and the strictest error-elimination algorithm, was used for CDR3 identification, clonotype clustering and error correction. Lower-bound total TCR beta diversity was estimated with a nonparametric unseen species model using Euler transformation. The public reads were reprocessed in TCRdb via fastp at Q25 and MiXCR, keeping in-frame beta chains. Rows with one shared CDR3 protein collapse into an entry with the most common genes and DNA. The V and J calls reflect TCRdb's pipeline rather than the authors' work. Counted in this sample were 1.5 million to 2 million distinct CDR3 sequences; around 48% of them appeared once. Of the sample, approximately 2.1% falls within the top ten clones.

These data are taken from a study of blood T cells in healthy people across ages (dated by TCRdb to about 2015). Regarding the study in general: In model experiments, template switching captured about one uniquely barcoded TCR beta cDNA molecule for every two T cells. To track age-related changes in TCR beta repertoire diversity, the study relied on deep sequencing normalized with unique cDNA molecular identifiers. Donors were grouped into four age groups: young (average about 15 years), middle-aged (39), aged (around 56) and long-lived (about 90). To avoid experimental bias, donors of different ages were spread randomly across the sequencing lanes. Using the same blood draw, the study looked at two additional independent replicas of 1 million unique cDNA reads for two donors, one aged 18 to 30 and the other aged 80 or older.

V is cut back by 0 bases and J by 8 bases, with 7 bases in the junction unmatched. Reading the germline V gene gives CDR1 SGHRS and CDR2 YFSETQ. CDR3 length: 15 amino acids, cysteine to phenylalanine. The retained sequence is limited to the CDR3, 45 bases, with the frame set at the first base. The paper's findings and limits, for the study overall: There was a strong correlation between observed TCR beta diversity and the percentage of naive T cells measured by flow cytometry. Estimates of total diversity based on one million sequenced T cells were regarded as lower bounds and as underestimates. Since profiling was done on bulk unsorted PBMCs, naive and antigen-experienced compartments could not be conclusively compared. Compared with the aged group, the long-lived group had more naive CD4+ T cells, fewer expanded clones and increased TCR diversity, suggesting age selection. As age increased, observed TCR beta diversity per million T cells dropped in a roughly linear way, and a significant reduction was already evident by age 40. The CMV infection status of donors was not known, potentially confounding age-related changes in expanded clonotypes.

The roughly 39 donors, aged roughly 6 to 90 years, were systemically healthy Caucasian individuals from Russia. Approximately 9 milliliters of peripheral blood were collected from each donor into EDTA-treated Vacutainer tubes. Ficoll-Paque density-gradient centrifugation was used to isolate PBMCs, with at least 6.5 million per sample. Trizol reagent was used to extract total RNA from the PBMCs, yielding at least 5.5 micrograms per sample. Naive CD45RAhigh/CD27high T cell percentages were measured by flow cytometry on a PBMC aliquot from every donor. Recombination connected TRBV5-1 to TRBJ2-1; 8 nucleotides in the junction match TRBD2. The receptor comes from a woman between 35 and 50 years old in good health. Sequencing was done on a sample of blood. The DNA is TGCGCCAGCAGCTTGGGAAGCGGGGGCTTGGATGAGCAGTTCTTC. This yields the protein CASSLGSGGLDEQFF. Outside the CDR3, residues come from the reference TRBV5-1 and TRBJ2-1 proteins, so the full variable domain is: KAGVTQTPRYLIKTRGQQVTLSCSPISGHRSVSWYQQTPGQGLQFLFEYFSETQRNKGNFPGRFSGRQFSNSRSEMNVSTLELGDSALYLCASSLGSGGLDEQFFGPGTRLTVL.